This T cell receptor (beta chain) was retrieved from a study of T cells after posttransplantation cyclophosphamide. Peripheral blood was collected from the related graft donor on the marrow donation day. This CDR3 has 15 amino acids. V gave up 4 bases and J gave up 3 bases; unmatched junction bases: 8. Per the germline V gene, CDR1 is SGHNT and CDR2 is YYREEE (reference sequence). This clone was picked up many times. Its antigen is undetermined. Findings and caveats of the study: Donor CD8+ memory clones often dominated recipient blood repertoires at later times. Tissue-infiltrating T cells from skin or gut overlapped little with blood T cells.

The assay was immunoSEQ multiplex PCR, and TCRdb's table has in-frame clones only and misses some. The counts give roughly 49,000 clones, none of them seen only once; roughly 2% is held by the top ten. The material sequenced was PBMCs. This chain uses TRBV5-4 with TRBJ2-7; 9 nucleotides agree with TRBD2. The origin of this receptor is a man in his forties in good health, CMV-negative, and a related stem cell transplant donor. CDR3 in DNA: TGTGCCAGCAGCGAGGGACTAGCAGACTACTACGAGCAGTACTTC. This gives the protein CASSEGLADYYEQYF.